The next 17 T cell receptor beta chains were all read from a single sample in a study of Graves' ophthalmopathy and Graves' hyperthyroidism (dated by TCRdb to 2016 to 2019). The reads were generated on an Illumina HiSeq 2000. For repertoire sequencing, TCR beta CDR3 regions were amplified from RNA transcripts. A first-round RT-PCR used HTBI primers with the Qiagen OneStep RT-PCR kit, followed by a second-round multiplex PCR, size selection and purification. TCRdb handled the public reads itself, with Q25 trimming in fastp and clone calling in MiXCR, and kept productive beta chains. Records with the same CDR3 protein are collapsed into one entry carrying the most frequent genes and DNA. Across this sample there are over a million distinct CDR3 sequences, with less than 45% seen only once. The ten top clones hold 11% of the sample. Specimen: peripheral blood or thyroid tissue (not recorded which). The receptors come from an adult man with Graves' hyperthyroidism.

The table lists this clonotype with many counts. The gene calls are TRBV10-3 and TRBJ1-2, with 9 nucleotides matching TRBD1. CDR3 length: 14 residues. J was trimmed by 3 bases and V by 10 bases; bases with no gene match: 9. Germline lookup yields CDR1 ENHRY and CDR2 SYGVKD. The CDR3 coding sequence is TGTGCCAGCACCTCGACAGGGGGGCACTATGGCTACACCTTC. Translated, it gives CASTSTGGHYGYTF.

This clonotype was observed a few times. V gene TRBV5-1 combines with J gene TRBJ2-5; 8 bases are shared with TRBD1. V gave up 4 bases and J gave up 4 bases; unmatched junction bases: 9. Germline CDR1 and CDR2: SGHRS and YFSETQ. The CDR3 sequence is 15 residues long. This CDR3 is CASSTKRTGTETQYF. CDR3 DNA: TGCGCCAGCAGCACAAAGAGGACAGGGACAGAGACCCAGTACTTC.

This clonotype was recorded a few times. The CDR3 nucleotides are TGTGCCATACGATCGGAGCCGAATTCACCCCTCCACTTT. Amino acid sequence: CAIRSEPNSPLHF. The chain couples TRBV10-3 to TRBJ1-6; D not certain. This CDR3 region has 13 residues. The V end was cut by 9 bases, the J end by 7 bases, with 13 bases between. Looked up from germline, CDR1 is ENHRY and CDR2 is SYGVKD.

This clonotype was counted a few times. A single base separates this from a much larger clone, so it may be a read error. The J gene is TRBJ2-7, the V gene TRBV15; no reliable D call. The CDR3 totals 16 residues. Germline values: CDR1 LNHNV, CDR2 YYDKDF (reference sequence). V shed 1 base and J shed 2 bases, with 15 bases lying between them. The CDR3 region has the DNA TGTGCCACCAGCAGAGTTTCGGCCCAGGCTGCCTACGAGCAGTACTTC. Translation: CATSRVSAQAAYEQYF.

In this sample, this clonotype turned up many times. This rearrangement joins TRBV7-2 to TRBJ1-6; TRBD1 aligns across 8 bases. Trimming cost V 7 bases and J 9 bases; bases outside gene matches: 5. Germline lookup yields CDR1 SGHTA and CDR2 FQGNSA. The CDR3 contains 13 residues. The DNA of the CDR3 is TGTGCCAGCAATCAGGGGGCAATTTCACCCCTCCACTTT. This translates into CASNQGAISPLHF.

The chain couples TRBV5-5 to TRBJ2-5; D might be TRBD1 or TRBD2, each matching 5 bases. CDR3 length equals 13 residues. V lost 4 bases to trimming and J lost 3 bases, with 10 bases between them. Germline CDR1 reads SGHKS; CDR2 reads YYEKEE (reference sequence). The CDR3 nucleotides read TGTGCCAGCAGCCACGAGGGGAAAGAGACCCAGTACTTC. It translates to CASSHEGKETQYF.

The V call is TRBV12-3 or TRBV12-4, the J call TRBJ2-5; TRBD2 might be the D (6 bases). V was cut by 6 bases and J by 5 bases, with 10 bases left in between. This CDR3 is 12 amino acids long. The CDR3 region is CASRFGGETQYF. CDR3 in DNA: TGTGCCAGCAGGTTTGGAGGGGAGACCCAGTACTTC.

The chain's CDR3 is CATEGQGKGQPQHF. In DNA form, the CDR3 reads TGTGCCACCGAAGGACAGGGGAAGGGTCAGCCCCAGCATTTT. The chain joins TRBV10-3 to TRBJ1-5; 9 bases fit TRBD1. The CDR3 is 14 amino acids. J was trimmed by 6 bases and V by 10 bases; bases with no gene match: 10. CDR1 and CDR2 from the germline V gene are ENHRY and SYGVKD.

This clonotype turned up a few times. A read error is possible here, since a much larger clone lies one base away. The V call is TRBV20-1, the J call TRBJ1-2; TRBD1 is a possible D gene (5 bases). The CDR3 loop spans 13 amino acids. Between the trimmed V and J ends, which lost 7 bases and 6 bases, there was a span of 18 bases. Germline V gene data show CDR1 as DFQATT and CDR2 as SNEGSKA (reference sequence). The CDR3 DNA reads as TGCAGTGTTCTGACGGATCAGGGTCATGGCTACACCTTC. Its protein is CSVLTDQGHGYTF.

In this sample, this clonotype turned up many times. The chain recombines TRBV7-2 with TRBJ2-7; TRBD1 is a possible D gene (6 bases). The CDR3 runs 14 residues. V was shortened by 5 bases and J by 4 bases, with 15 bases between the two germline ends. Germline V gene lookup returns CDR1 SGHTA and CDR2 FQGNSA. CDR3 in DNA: TGTGCCAGCAGCCTGCCTCTAACAGGGTACGAGCAGTACTTC. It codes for CASSLPLTGYEQYF.

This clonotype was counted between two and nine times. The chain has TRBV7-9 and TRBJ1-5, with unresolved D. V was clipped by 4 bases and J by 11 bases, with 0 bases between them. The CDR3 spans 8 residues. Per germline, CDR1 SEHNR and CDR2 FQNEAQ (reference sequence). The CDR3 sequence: CASSSQHF. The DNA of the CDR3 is TGTGCCAGCAGCTCCCAGCATTTT.

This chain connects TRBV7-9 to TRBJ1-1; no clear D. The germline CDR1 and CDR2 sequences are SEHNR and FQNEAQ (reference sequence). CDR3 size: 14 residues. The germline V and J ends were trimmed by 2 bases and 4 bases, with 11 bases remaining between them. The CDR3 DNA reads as TGTGCCAGCAGCTTAATAGGTCAGAGCACTGAAGCTTTCTTT. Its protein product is CASSLIGQSTEAFF. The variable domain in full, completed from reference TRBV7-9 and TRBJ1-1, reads DTGVSQNPRHKITKRGQNVTFRCDPISEHNRLYWYRQTLGQGPEFLTYFQNEAQLEKSRLLSDRFSAERPKGSFSTLEIQRTEQGDSAMYLCASSLIGQSTEAFFGQGTRLTVV.

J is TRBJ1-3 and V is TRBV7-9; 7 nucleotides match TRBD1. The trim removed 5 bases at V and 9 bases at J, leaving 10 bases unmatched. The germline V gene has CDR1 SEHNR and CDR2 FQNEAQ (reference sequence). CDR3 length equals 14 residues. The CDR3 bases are TGTGCCAGCAGCCCCACCCTCCAGGGGGGCACCATATATTTT. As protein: CASSPTLQGGTIYF.

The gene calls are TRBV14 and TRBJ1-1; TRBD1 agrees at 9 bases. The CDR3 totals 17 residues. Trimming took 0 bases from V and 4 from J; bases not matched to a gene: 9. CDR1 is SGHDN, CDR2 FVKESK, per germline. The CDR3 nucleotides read TGTGCCAGCAGCCAAGATGGGACAGGGCTGTTCGGCACTGAAGCTTTCTTT. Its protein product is CASSQDGTGLFGTEAFF.

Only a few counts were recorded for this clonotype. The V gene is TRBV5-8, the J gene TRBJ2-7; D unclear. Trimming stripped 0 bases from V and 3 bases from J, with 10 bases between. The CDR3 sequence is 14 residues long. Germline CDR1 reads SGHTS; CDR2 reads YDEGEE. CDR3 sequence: CASSLGGQFYEQYF. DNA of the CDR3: TGTGCCAGCAGCTTGGGAGGCCAGTTCTACGAGCAGTACTTC.

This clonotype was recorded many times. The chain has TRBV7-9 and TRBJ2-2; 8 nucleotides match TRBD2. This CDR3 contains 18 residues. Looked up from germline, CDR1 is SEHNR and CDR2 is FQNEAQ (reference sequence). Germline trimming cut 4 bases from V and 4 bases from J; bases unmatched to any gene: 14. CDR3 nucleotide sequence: TGTGCCAGCAGCTCCCCAAACGGGGGGGCCGTAGGCACCGGGGAGCTGTTTTTT. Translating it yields CASSSPNGGAVGTGELFF.

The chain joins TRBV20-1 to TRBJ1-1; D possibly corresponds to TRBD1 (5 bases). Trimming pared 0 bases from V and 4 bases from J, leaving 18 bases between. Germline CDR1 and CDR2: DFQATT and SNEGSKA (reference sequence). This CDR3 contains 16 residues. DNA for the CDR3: TGCAGTGCTAGAGATTGGGGATCAGGGTTGGCCACTGAAGCTTTCTTT. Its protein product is CSARDWGSGLATEAFF.